The 13 T cell receptor beta chains listed next were all sequenced from one sample in a study of molecular identifiers for immune sequencing clone quantification (dated by TCRdb to the late 2010s). The method behind the library was PCR. Reads for this sample came from an Illumina HiSeq 4000. TCRdb reprocessed the public reads (quality trimming at Q25 with fastp, clone calling with MiXCR) and kept in-frame beta chains. Each CDR3 protein gets just one entry, which takes the most common genes and DNA from the rows behind it. A total of some 70,000 distinct CDR3 sequences appear in this sample, about a sixth of them only once. The biggest ten clones account for approximately 1.5% of the sample. Sequencing input: naive CD8+ T cells from blood, with Jurkat cell RNA spiked in. The cell subset or site label, as the study defines it: FACS-sorted CD8+CD4-CCR7+CD45RA+ naive T cells. Every receptor here comes from a human donor in good health. Some libraries in this study had Jurkat cell RNA spiked in.

This clonotype has at least ten counts. The CDR3 coding sequence is TGTGCCAGCAGTCCGTCCGGGACTAGCGGGACGAATGAGCAGTTCTTC. As protein: CASSPSGTSGTNEQFF. This chain joins TRBV27 and TRBJ2-1, with TRBD2 identical over 13 bases. Germline V CDR1 and CDR2: MNHEY, SMNVEV (reference sequence). The V and J ends lost 5 bases and 7 bases, in that order; junction bases with no gene match: 8. The CDR3 has 16 residues.

This clonotype was observed a single time. This may be a read error, as it is one base from a much larger clone. The chain is built from TRBV4-2 and TRBJ1-5, with 8 bases fitting TRBD1. This CDR3 region has 15 residues. Germline CDR1 is LGHNA and CDR2 is YNFKEQ. CDR3 sequence reads: CASSQQGASNRPQHF. The CDR3 coding sequence is TGTGCCAGCAGCCAACAGGGGGCTAGCAATCGGCCCCAGCATTTT.

This clonotype was recorded many times. The V and J genes are TRBV3-1 and TRBJ2-1; D gene ambiguous. Germline CDR1 reads LGHDT; CDR2 reads YNNKEL (reference sequence). The V end was cut by 0 bases, the J end by 4 bases, with 16 bases between. The CDR3 consists of 17 residues. The CDR3: CASSQDSSWEGYNEQFF. The CDR3 DNA sequence: TGTGCCAGCAGCCAAGATTCCTCGTGGGAAGGGTACAATGAGCAGTTCTTC.

This clonotype was observed a few times. The chain employs TRBV7-8 and TRBJ2-7; TRBD2 matches 9 bases. V shed 5 bases, J shed 3 bases, and the junction held 20 bases outside the gene matches. The CDR3 length is 19 residues. CDR1 is SGHVS, CDR2 FQNEAQ, per germline. This chain's CDR3 is CASSIGASGTTLTYYEQYF. The CDR3 DNA is TGTGCCAGCAGCATAGGAGCTAGCGGGACGACCCTTACTTACTACGAGCAGTACTTC. Variable domain in full (rest from reference TRBV7-8 and TRBJ2-7): GAGVSQSPRYKVAKRGQDVALRCDPISGHVSLFWYQQALGQGPEFLTYFQNEAQLDKSGLPSDRFFAERPEGSVSTLKIQRTQQEDSAVYLCASSIGASGTTLTYYEQYFGPGTRLTVT.

This clonotype was observed a few times. CDR3 DNA: TGCAGTGCTTATTACCGACCCGTAAGCTCCTACAATGAGCAGTTCTTC. Protein sequence: CSAYYRPVSSYNEQFF. This chain uses TRBV20-1 with TRBJ2-1; no reliable D call. The germline V gene has CDR1 DFQATT and CDR2 SNEGSKA (reference sequence). CDR3 length: 16 residues. Trimming left V 5 bases short and J 0 bases short, with 17 bases between.

On this clonotype: In this CDR3 the conserved last residue, phenylalanine or tryptophan, is missing, so a read error is likely. This chain uses TRBV20-1 with TRBJ2-7; TRBD2 agrees at 12 bases. The CDR3 loop spans 16 amino acids. Trimming took 2 bases from V and 0 from J; bases not matched to a gene: 5. Germline V gene sequence: CDR1 DFQATT, CDR2 SNEGSKA (reference sequence). Here the CDR3 reads CSARSTSGRTSYEQYL. The CDR3 DNA reads as TGCAGTGCTAGAAGTACTAGCGGGAGGACCTCCTACGAGCAGTACCTC.

In this sample, this clonotype turned up many times. The chain is built from TRBV2 and TRBJ2-5, with 14 positions matching TRBD2. CDR1 SNHLY and CDR2 FYNNEI come from the germline V gene. This CDR3 contains 18 residues. With 2 bases clipped from V and 3 bases from J, the junction kept 8 bases outside the gene matches. The CDR3 DNA follows: TGTGCCAGCAGTGAATGGGCGCAGGGACTAGCGGGGGAAGAGACCCAGTACTTC. Amino acids: CASSEWAQGLAGEETQYF.

This clonotype was counted ten times or more. This chain uses TRBV4-1 with TRBJ2-1; 8 bases are shared with TRBD1. CDR1 and CDR2 from the germline V gene are MGHRA and YSYEKL. J was trimmed by 10 bases and V by 0 bases; bases with no gene match: 8. The CDR3 totals 15 residues. The CDR3 DNA is TGCGCCAGCAGCCAAGAAGGCAGGGGGCTAGGGGAGCAGTTCTTC. Its translation: CASSQEGRGLGEQFF.

The sample holds many counts of this clonotype. The chain uses TRBV27 and TRBJ2-7; TRBD1 agrees at 8 bases. Germline V gene data show CDR1 as MNHEY and CDR2 as SMNVEV (reference sequence). Germline trimming cut 5 bases from V and 0 bases from J; bases unmatched to any gene: 6. CDR3 size: 15 residues. The CDR3 sequence is CASSQTGDSSYEQYF. DNA of the CDR3: TGTGCCAGCAGTCAGACAGGGGATAGCTCCTACGAGCAGTACTTC.

This rearrangement joins TRBV10-3 to TRBJ1-2; 7 bases are a match to TRBD1. This CDR3 contains 13 residues. The germline CDR1 and CDR2 sequences are ENHRY and SYGVKD. V shed 6 bases and J 9 bases; nucleotides not matched to a gene: 10. The CDR3 is CAIRTQGLGSYTF. The CDR3 DNA is TGTGCCATCAGAACACAGGGGCTCGGGAGCTACACCTTC.

Comments on this clonotype: This may stem from a read error, because a much larger clone lies one nucleotide away. The rearrangement joins TRBV25-1 to TRBJ1-1; tentative D call: TRBD1 (5 bases). The CDR3 contains 15 residues. The germline V gene encodes CDR1 MGHDK and CDR2 SYGVNS. The CDR3 region is CASSEWGGSNTGAFF. The CDR3 nucleotides are TGTGCCAGCAGTGAATGGGGGGGATCTAACACTGGAGCTTTCTTT. The full variable domain, in which reference TRBV25-1 and TRBJ1-1 provide the parts outside the CDR3, is EADIYQTPRYLVIGTGKKITLECSQTMGHDKMYWYQQDPGMELHLIHYSYGVNSTEKGDLSSESTVSRIRTEHFPLTLESARPSHTSQYLCASSEWGGSNTGAFFGQGTRLTVV.

This clonotype was counted ten times or more. V is TRBV2 and J is TRBJ2-3; 9 positions match TRBD1. V dropped 7 bases and J dropped 1; count of bases not matched to a gene: 3. Germline CDR1 and CDR2: SNHLY and FYNNEI. The length of the CDR3 is 14 residues. DNA of the CDR3: TGTGCCAGCAATGGGGACAGGGGCACAGATACGCAGTATTTT. Translating it yields CASNGDRGTDTQYF.

Ten or more counts support this clonotype. The V and J genes are TRBV3-1 and TRBJ2-5; 9 bases align to TRBD2. V trimming: 1 base; J trimming: 2 bases; junction bases outside the gene matches: 11. The V gene's germline CDR1 is LGHDT and CDR2 YNNKEL (reference sequence). This CDR3 has 18 residues. The DNA of the CDR3 is TGTGCCAGCAGCCAAGTGATCCTCGGGCGGGAGGGGCAAGAGACCCAGTACTTC. It specifies CASSQVILGREGQETQYF.